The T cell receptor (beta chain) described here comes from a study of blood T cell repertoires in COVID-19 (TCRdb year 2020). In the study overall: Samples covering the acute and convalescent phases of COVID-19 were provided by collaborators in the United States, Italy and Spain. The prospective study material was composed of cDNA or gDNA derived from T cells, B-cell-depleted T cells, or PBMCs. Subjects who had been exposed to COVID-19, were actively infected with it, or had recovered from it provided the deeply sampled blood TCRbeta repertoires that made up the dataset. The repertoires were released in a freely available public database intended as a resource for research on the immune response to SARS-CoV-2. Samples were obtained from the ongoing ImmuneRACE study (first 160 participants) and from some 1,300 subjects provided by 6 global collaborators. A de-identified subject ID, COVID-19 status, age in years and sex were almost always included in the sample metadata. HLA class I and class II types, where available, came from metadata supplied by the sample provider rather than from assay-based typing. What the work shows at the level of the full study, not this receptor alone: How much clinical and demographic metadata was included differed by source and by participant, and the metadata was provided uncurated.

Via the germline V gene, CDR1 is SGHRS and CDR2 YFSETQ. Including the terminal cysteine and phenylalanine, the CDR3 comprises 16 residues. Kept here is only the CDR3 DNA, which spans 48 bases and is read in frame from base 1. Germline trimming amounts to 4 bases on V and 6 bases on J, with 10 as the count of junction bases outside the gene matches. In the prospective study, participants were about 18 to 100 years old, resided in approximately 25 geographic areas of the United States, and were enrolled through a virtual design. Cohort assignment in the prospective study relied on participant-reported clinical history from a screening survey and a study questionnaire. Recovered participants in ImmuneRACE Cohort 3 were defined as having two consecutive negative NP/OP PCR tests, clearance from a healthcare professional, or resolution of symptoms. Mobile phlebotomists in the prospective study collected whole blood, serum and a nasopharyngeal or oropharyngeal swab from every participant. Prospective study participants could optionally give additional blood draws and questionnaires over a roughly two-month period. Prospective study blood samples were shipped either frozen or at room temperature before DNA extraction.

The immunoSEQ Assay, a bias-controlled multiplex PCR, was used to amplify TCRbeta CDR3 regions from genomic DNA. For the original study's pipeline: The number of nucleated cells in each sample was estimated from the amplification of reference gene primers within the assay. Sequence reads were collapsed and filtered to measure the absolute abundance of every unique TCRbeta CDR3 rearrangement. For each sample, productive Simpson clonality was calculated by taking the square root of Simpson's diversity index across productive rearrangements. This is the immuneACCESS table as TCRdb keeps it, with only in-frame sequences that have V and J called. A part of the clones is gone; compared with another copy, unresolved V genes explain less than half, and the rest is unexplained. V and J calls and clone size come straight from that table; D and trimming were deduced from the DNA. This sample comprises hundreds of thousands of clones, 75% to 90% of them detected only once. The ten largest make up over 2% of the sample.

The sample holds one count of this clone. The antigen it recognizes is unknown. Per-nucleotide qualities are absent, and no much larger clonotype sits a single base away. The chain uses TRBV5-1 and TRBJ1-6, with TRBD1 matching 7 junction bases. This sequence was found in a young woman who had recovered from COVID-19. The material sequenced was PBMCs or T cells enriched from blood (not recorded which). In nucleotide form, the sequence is TGCGCCAGCAGCCCGGCGGACAGGAGCCTTAATTCACCCCTCCACTTT. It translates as CASSPADRSLNSPLHF.